A single sample gave rise to the 19 T cell receptor beta chains below, sequenced in a study of CD8 T cells in Susac syndrome. Random-hexamer reverse transcription was applied to about 0.5 to 1 ug RNA. MiXCR was run by TCRdb on the immunoSEQ multiplex PCR reads, yielding one entry per CDR3 protein. The sample lists 250,000 to 300,000 distinct CDR3 sequences, approximately 89% seen once, with roughly 0.17% in the top ten. Sample: CD8+ T cells from PBMCs. The receptors shown here come from a human donor with multiple sclerosis.

The chain combines TRBV7-9 with TRBJ1-1; D ambiguous. This CDR3 has 15 amino acids. Germline V gene lookup returns CDR1 SEHNR and CDR2 FQNEAQ (reference sequence). The V gene lost 3 bases and the J gene lost 5 bases, with 16 bases spanning the gap. Here the CDR3 reads CASSFGKQGGTEAFF. Written as DNA, the CDR3 is TGTGCCAGCAGCTTCGGTAAACAAGGAGGAACTGAAGCTTTCTTT.

V usage is TRBV5-6 and J usage is TRBJ2-7; 7 nucleotides match TRBD2. Trimming took 4 bases from V and 12 from J; bases not matched to a gene: 7. Germline V gives CDR1 SGHDT, CDR2 YYEEEE. The CDR3 length is 11 residues. CDR3 nucleotide sequence: TGTGCCAGCAGCAACGGGAGGATGGTGTACTTC. It yields the protein CASSNGRMVYF.

V gene TRBV7-2 combines with J gene TRBJ2-4, with 7 bases lining up with TRBD2. J lost 8 bases, V lost 0 bases, and 7 bases had no gene match. In germline, CDR1 is SGHTA, CDR2 FQGNSA. The CDR3 sequence is 15 residues long. CDR3 sequence (DNA): TGTGCCAGCAGCTTAGCCGGCGGGAGTATAGACATTCAGTACTTC. Protein sequence: CASSLAGGSIDIQYF.

The chain recombines TRBV9 with TRBJ1-3; 8 nucleotides line up with TRBD1. V trimming: 4 bases; J trimming: 8 bases; junction bases outside the gene matches: 11. Looked up from germline, CDR1 is SGDLS and CDR2 is YYNGEE. The CDR3 spans 15 residues. The CDR3 DNA sequence: TGTGCCAGCAGCCTACAGGGCAGGGGGCAAGACACCATATATTTT. Its protein is CASSLQGRGQDTIYF.

The chain has TRBV10-3 and TRBJ2-7; no clear D. This CDR3 has 13 amino acids. The V and J ends lost 2 bases and 3 bases respectively, with 8 bases between them. Germline values: CDR1 ENHRY, CDR2 SYGVKD. In nucleotides, the CDR3 is TGTGCCATCAGTGAGGGACCAAACTACGAGCAGTACTTC. It yields the protein CAISEGPNYEQYF.

About this clonotype: At one end, the junction sequence differs from germline, possibly due to a read error. The chain uses TRBV13 and TRBJ2-3; 9 bases match TRBD2. The CDR3 is made up of 16 amino acids. Germline-derived CDR1 and CDR2 are PRHDT and FYEKMQ (reference sequence). The CDR3 region has the DNA TGTGCCAGCAGCCAAGCGGCGGGAGGGAGCACAGATACGCAGTTTTTT. Protein: CASSQAAGGSTDTQFF. The full variable domain, in which reference TRBV13 and TRBJ2-3 provide the parts outside the CDR3, is AAGVIQSPRHLIKEKRETATLKCYPIPRHDTVYWYQQGPGQDPQFLISFYEKMQSDKGSIPDRFSAQQFSDYHSELNMSSLELGDSALYFCASSQAAGGSTDTQFFGPGTRLTVL.

The rearrangement uses TRBV6-5 and TRBJ2-7; no clear D gene. Germline V gives CDR1 MNHEY, CDR2 SVGAGI. The ends were cut back, 0 bases at V and 0 bases at J, with 18 bases in the middle. The length of the CDR3 is 18 residues. CDR3 nucleotides: TGTGCCAGCAGTTACTCGCGGCCCATAGCCCACTACTCCTACGAGCAGTACTTC. Amino acid sequence: CASSYSRPIAHYSYEQYF.

The chain couples TRBV29-1 to TRBJ2-1; D is perhaps TRBD2 (6 bases). Germline-derived CDR1 and CDR2 are SQVTM and ANQGSEA. The CDR3 length is 11 residues. V was clipped by 6 bases and J by 6 bases, with 9 bases between them. The CDR3 is CSVPRGNEQFF. CDR3 bases: TGCAGCGTGCCGCGGGGCAATGAGCAGTTCTTC.

The J gene is TRBJ2-2, the V gene TRBV6-2 or TRBV6-3; D remains unclear. This CDR3 region has 12 residues. Germline-derived CDR1 and CDR2 are MNHEY and SVGEGT. The V end lost 2 bases, the J end lost 7 bases, and 5 bases lay between the germline ends. The CDR3 bases are TGTGCCAGCAGTTACCCGTACGGGGAGCTGTTTTTT. Translating gives CASSYPYGELFF.

V gene TRBV9 combines with J gene TRBJ1-3; TRBD1 is a possible D gene (6 bases). Per the germline V gene, CDR1 is SGDLS and CDR2 is YYNGEE. CDR3 length equals 17 residues. Trimming shortened V by 0 bases and J by 2 bases, and 15 bases separated the two germline ends. CDR3 loop: CASSVGTGNNPGNTIYF. The CDR3 coding sequence is TGTGCCAGCAGCGTAGGCACAGGGAACAACCCTGGAAACACCATATATTTT.

This sequence joins TRBV6-1 and TRBJ2-1, with 12 bases matching TRBD1. With 5 bases clipped from V and 8 bases from J, the junction kept 10 bases outside the gene matches. Germline V lookup: CDR1 MNHNS, CDR2 SASEGT. CDR3 length: 16 amino acids. Here the CDR3 reads CASSPAPGQGADEQFF. In nucleotides, the CDR3 is TGTGCCAGCAGTCCTGCCCCGGGACAGGGGGCCGATGAGCAGTTCTTC.

The gene calls are TRBV6-5 and TRBJ1-2, with unresolved D. CDR3 length equals 15 residues. Deletions cut 6 bases from V and 6 bases from J, with 20 bases between. Germline CDR1 MNHEY, CDR2 SVGAGI. The CDR3 region has the DNA TGTGCCAGCAGCGGTCGAAAGGGCGAAGGGAATGGCTACACCTTC. Residues: CASSGRKGEGNGYTF.

This clonotype was seen a single time. The gene calls are TRBV19 and TRBJ1-2; 7 nucleotides match TRBD1. The trim removed 10 bases at V and 4 bases at J, leaving 3 bases unmatched. The germline CDR1 and CDR2 sequences are LNHDA and SQIVND (reference sequence). The CDR3 runs to 11 residues. CDR3: CATGTAYGYTF. The CDR3 DNA is TGTGCCACCGGGACAGCCTATGGCTACACCTTC.

This rearrangement joins TRBV27 to TRBJ2-7, with TRBD2 matching over 15 bases. The germline gives CDR1 MNHEY, CDR2 SMNVEV (reference sequence). V lost 6 bases to trimming and J lost 2 bases; unmatched junction nucleotides: 5. This CDR3 comprises 16 residues. CDR3 region: CASSLGLAGGTYEQYF. CDR3 DNA: TGTGCCAGCAGCTTGGGACTAGCGGGGGGCACCTACGAGCAGTACTTC.

The V gene is TRBV4-3, the J gene TRBJ1-1; no clear D. The CDR3 length is 17 residues. V lost 0 bases to trimming and J lost 7 bases, with 21 bases between them. The germline V gene has CDR1 LGHNA and CDR2 YSLEER. The CDR3 spells CASSQEPFSFGGGEAFF. CDR3 sequence (DNA): TGCGCCAGCAGCCAAGAACCCTTTTCATTTGGAGGAGGTGAAGCTTTCTTT.

The rearrangement links TRBV7-9 to TRBJ2-5; D not resolved. CDR3 length: 13 residues. Trimming pared 0 bases from V and 5 bases from J, leaving 7 bases between. The germline V gene encodes CDR1 SEHNR and CDR2 FQNEAQ (reference sequence). CDR3 loop: CASSLALGETQYF. DNA for the CDR3: TGTGCCAGCAGCTTAGCATTAGGGGAGACCCAGTACTTC. The full variable domain, rest sourced from reference TRBV7-9 and TRBJ2-5, is DTGVSQNPRHKITKRGQNVTFRCDPISEHNRLYWYRQTLGQGPEFLTYFQNEAQLEKSRLLSDRFSAERPKGSFSTLEIQRTEQGDSAMYLCASSLALGETQYFGPGTRLLVL.

The V gene is TRBV10-3, the J gene TRBJ2-5, with TRBD2 matching 8 bases. Germline assignment: CDR1 ENHRY and CDR2 SYGVKD. CDR3 size: 14 residues. V gave up 9 bases and J gave up 3 bases; unmatched junction bases: 9. CDR3: CAIARSSGEETQYF. DNA of the CDR3: TGTGCCATAGCACGCAGTAGCGGGGAAGAGACCCAGTACTTC.

The chain combines TRBV27 with TRBJ1-5; D unresolved. The CDR3 runs 16 residues. Germline loops: CDR1 MNHEY, CDR2 SMNVEV (reference sequence). The V and J ends lost 3 bases and 0 bases respectively, with 12 bases between them. The CDR3 DNA follows: TGTGCCAGCAGTTTCTCCAACGGGGATAGCAATCAGCCCCAGCATTTT. Translating gives CASSFSNGDSNQPQHF.

This sequence joins TRBV20-1 and TRBJ2-5; 14 positions match TRBD2. This CDR3 comprises 16 residues. From germline, CDR1 is DFQATT and CDR2 SNEGSKA (reference sequence). Losses at the gene ends were 5 bases for V and 1 base for J; bases not matched to a gene: 6. The CDR3 DNA reads as TGCAGTGCTGGAGGGACTAGCGGGAGTGCCCAAGAGACCCAGTACTTC. Translation: CSAGGTSGSAQETQYF.